These 30 T cell receptor beta chains came from one sample sequenced in a study of cytomegalovirus exposure and HLA in healthy donors (TCRdb year 2017). Receptor amplification or capture employed the immunoSEQ multiplex PCR assay. The multiplex PCR relied on a mix of 60 forward primers for TCR Vbeta segments and 13 reverse primers for TCR Jbeta segments. TCRdb obtained this table from immuneACCESS and retained in-frame rearrangements with V and J assigned. These tables miss some clones; where compared with another copy, unresolved V genes account for less than half of the shortfall, and the remainder is unexplained. Across this sample there are a few hundred thousand clones, with about nine tenths seen only once. About 1.5% of the sample is in the top ten clones. Sequenced sample: PBMCs. These receptors came from a girl aged 2-10 years in good health and CMV-seronegative.

The chain links TRBV5-1 to TRBJ2-2; TRBD2 matches at 8 bases. J gave up 0 bases and V 3 bases, and 4 bases lay outside the gene matches. The length of the CDR3 is 16 residues. Germline CDR1 and CDR2: SGHRS and YFSETQ. Here the CDR3 DNA reads TGCGCCAGCAGCTCGATAGCGGGACCGAACACCGGGGAGCTGTTTTTT. Translation gives CASSSIAGPNTGELFF.

The J gene is TRBJ2-3, the V gene TRBV18, with 15 bases that match TRBD2. The CDR3 covers 14 residues. The V segment lost 6 bases and the J segment 5 bases; nucleotides outside the gene matches: 0. CDR1 KGHSH and CDR2 LQKENI come from the germline V gene. DNA of the CDR3: TGTGCCAGCTCGGGACTAGCGGGGGGAGATACGCAGTATTTT. It yields the protein CASSGLAGGDTQYF.

V gene TRBV28 combines with J gene TRBJ2-1, with D unclear. The V gene lost 8 bases and the J gene lost 1 base, with 6 bases spanning the gap. The CDR3 runs to 12 residues. The germline CDR1 and CDR2 sequences are MDHEN and SYDVKM. DNA for the CDR3: TGTGCCAGCCACGGGTCCTACAATGAGCAGTTCTTC. Protein: CASHGSYNEQFF. Combining the CDR3 with reference TRBV28 and TRBJ2-1 gives the whole variable domain DVKVTQSSRYLVKRTGEKVFLECVQDMDHENMFWYRQDPGLGLRLIYFSYDVKMKEKGDIPEGYSVSREKKERFSLILESASTNQTSMYLCASHGSYNEQFFGPGTRLTVL.

This clone was observed once. V gene TRBV27 combines with J gene TRBJ2-7; D unclear. V lost 6 bases, J lost 2 bases, and 11 bases lay in between. The CDR3 totals 13 residues. Germline V gene sequence: CDR1 MNHEY, CDR2 SMNVEV (reference sequence). CDR3 in amino acids: CASRSLGPYEQYF. The CDR3 DNA sequence: TGTGCCAGCAGGTCGCTGGGCCCCTACGAGCAGTACTTC.

This chain links TRBV7-8 with TRBJ2-3; TRBD2 aligns across 9 bases. CDR1 is SGHVS and CDR2 is FQNEAQ in the germline V gene. This CDR3 comprises 18 residues. V dropped 3 bases and J dropped 0; count of bases not matched to a gene: 10. The CDR3 nucleotides read TGTGCCAGCAGCTTTAATTCGGCGCTAGCGGGGAGCACAGATACGCAGTATTTT. Its translation: CASSFNSALAGSTDTQYF.

The chain links TRBV5-4 to TRBJ1-1; D not certain. The CDR3 has 14 amino acids. CDR1 and CDR2 (germline): SGHNT, YYREEE (reference sequence). Trimming removed 0 bases at V and 5 bases at J, with 11 bases between. CDR3 sequence (DNA): TGTGCCAGCAGCTTGGGAGGGCAAGTGACTGAAGCTTTCTTT. Its translation is CASSLGGQVTEAFF. The variable domain in full, completed from reference TRBV5-4 and TRBJ1-1, reads ETGVTQSPTHLIKTRGQQVTLRCSSQSGHNTVSWYQQALGQGPQFIFQYYREEENGRGNFPPRFSGLQFPNYSSELNVNALELDDSALYLCASSLGGQVTEAFFGQGTRLTVV.

V gene TRBV27 combines with J gene TRBJ2-2; D is unclear. The CDR3 is made up of 14 amino acids. V lost 0 bases to trimming and J lost 6 bases, with 8 bases between them. Germline assignment: CDR1 MNHEY and CDR2 SMNVEV (reference sequence). The CDR3 loop is CASSLSLLAGELFF. The DNA of the CDR3 is TGTGCCAGCAGTTTATCCCTTCTCGCCGGGGAGCTGTTTTTT.

The table lists this clone with a count of one. The gene calls are TRBV28 and TRBJ2-5; D may be TRBD1 (6 bases). Between the trimmed V and J ends, which lost 6 bases and 0 bases, there was a span of 11 bases. CDR1 MDHEN and CDR2 SYDVKM come from the germline V gene. CDR3 length: 14 amino acids. CDR3: CASSLGQYQETQYF. The DNA for the CDR3 is TGTGCCAGCAGCTTAGGACAGTACCAAGAGACCCAGTACTTC.

The rearrangement uses TRBV28 and TRBJ2-4, with D perhaps matching TRBD1 (6 bases). The CDR3 runs to 17 residues. V lost 4 bases and J lost 0, with 16 bases in between. CDR1 and CDR2 from the germline V gene are MDHEN and SYDVKM. CDR3 nucleotides: TGTGCCAGCAGTTATAGGCCGGGACAACTAGCCAAAAACATTCAGTACTTC. It yields the protein CASSYRPGQLAKNIQYF.

The rearrangement uses TRBV28 and TRBJ2-2, with D tentatively TRBD2 (5 bases). Germline lookup yields CDR1 MDHEN and CDR2 SYDVKM. The CDR3 has 15 amino acids. V dropped 5 bases and J dropped 5 bases, with 15 bases sitting between them. CDR3: CASSPREGKTGELFF. The CDR3 nucleotides read TGTGCCAGCAGTCCGCGCGAGGGAAAGACCGGGGAGCTGTTTTTT. The full variable domain, its missing parts supplied by reference TRBV28 and TRBJ2-2, is DVKVTQSSRYLVKRTGEKVFLECVQDMDHENMFWYRQDPGLGLRLIYFSYDVKMKEKGDIPEGYSVSREKKERFSLILESASTNQTSMYLCASSPREGKTGELFFGEGSRLTVL.

This chain links TRBV21-1 with TRBJ1-5; no check of the table's D call, TRBD1, against the DNA was made. TRBV21-1 is recorded as a pseudogene. The CDR3 is 18 residues long. CDR3 residues: CASSKAVLRGLCNQPQHF. The CDR3 DNA reads TGTGCCAGCAGCAAAGCGGTTCTCAGGGGCCTATGCAATCAGCCCCAGCATTTT.

The chain is built from TRBV29-1 and TRBJ2-7; 11 nucleotides align to TRBD2. This CDR3 contains 18 residues. The V segment lost 0 bases and the J segment 3 bases; nucleotides outside the gene matches: 13. Germline V gives CDR1 SQVTM, CDR2 ANQGSEA. The CDR3, as DNA: TGCAGCGTTGAAGAGGGTCCACTAGCGGGAGTCCCCCTCTACGAGCAGTACTTC. It specifies CSVEEGPLAGVPLYEQYF.

The chain is built from TRBV15 and TRBJ2-3; 7 bases map to TRBD2. This CDR3 spans 15 amino acids. Germline assignment: CDR1 LNHNV and CDR2 YYDKDF (reference sequence). Trimming at V came to 0 bases and at J to 8 bases, leaving 8 bases not matched to a gene. The CDR3 nucleotides are TGTGCCACCAGCAGAGAGGCAGCGGGAATCGGTACGCAGTATTTT. This gives the protein CATSREAAGIGTQYF. The full variable domain, completed using reference TRBV15 and TRBJ2-3, is DAMVIQNPRYQVTQFGKPVTLSCSQTLNHNVMYWYQQKSSQAPKLLFHYYDKDFNNEADTPDNFQSRRPNTSFCFLDIRSPGLGDTAMYLCATSREAAGIGTQYFGPGTRLTVL.

V usage is TRBV19 and J usage is TRBJ1-6; 8 bases align to TRBD1. CDR1 is LNHDA and CDR2 is SQIVND in the germline V gene (reference sequence). The V and J ends lost 7 bases and 9 bases, in that order; junction bases with no gene match: 5. This CDR3 comprises 13 residues. Here the CDR3 DNA reads TGTGCCAGTACCGGACAGGGCCGTTCACCCCTCCACTTT. This codes for CASTGQGRSPLHF.

The chain employs TRBV7-2 and TRBJ1-2; D may be TRBD1 (5 bases). This CDR3 comprises 14 residues. Deletions cut 2 bases from V and 7 bases from J, with 14 bases between. Germline CDR1 and CDR2: SGHTA and FQGNSA. DNA for the CDR3: TGTGCCAGCAGCTTACTCCAGGGAACTGGTGGCTACACCTTC. It is translated as CASSLLQGTGGYTF.

The chain recombines TRBV27 with TRBJ2-1, with a possible D match to TRBD2 (6 bases). CDR1 and CDR2 (germline): MNHEY, SMNVEV (reference sequence). The CDR3 loop spans 21 amino acids. Trimming pared 6 bases from V and 6 bases from J, leaving 36 bases between. The CDR3 DNA follows: TGTGCCAGCAGGCCCCACTATCGGGGTGGGATAGCGGTCCCAGGTGGCAATGAGCAGTTCTTC. This sequence encodes CASRPHYRGGIAVPGGNEQFF.

The V call is TRBV2, the J call TRBJ2-7; D perhaps matches TRBD1 (5 bases). The germline V and J ends were trimmed by 5 bases and 5 bases, with 13 bases remaining between them. CDR1 is SNHLY and CDR2 is FYNNEI in the germline V gene. This CDR3 comprises 13 residues. This CDR3 is CASSPPTGDEQYF. CDR3 nucleotide sequence: TGTGCCAGCAGTCCTCCTACAGGAGACGAGCAGTACTTC.

CDR3 in amino acids: CASSPRLGGQGTDTQYF. The CDR3 nucleotides read TGTGCCAGTAGTCCCCGATTAGGGGGACAGGGAACAGATACGCAGTATTTT. This rearrangement joins TRBV19 to TRBJ2-3, with 9 nucleotides matching TRBD1. The trim removed 5 bases at V and 3 bases at J, leaving 12 bases unmatched. Germline V gene sequence: CDR1 LNHDA, CDR2 SQIVND (reference sequence). CDR3 length equals 17 residues.

The chain recombines TRBV27 with TRBJ1-1; maybe TRBD1 (5 bases). The germline V gene encodes CDR1 MNHEY and CDR2 SMNVEV (reference sequence). CDR3 length: 14 amino acids. V lost 2 bases and J 1 base, leaving 8 bases between the germline ends. The DNA of the CDR3 is TGTGCCAGCAGTTTAGTGGGGCCGAACACTGAAGCTTTCTTT. Its translation: CASSLVGPNTEAFF.

The chain has TRBV25-1 and TRBJ2-1; D is unresolved. The CDR3 length is 14 residues. The germline CDR1 and CDR2 sequences are MGHDK and SYGVNS. Trimming shortened V by 1 base and J by 6 bases, and 10 bases separated the two germline ends. Here the CDR3 reads CASSEFLALNEQFF. CDR3 DNA sequence: TGTGCCAGCAGTGAATTTCTGGCCCTCAATGAGCAGTTCTTC.

The CDR3 protein is CASSVSLGLTNTQYF. CDR3 DNA: TGTGCCAGCAGCGTATCGTTGGGACTTACTAATACGCAGTATTTT. The chain uses TRBV9 and TRBJ2-3; a possible D gene is TRBD2 (6 bases). CDR1 and CDR2 (germline): SGDLS, YYNGEE. CDR3 length: 15 residues. Between the trimmed V and J ends, which lost 1 base and 7 bases, there was a span of 16 bases.

V gene TRBV9 combines with J gene TRBJ2-2; maybe TRBD1 (8 bases). This CDR3 region has 17 residues. CDR1 and CDR2 from the germline V gene are SGDLS and YYNGEE. Trimming stripped 3 bases from V and 3 bases from J, with 18 bases between. CDR3 protein: CASSAMVQGGYTGELFF. DNA of the CDR3: TGTGCCAGCAGCGCCATGGTACAGGGGGGGTACACCGGGGAGCTGTTTTTT.

This chain joins TRBV7-2 and TRBJ1-3; a weak D match, TRBD1 (5 bases). V gave up 0 bases and J gave up 0 bases, with 6 bases separating them. The CDR3 has 15 residues. Germline CDR1 reads SGHTA; CDR2 reads FQGNSA. CDR3 nucleotide sequence: TGTGCCAGCAGCTTAGCTACAGGCTCTGGAAACACCATATATTTT. Protein sequence: CASSLATGSGNTIYF.

The V call is TRBV5-6, the J call TRBJ2-1; weak D call: TRBD2 (5 bases). CDR1 is SGHDT, CDR2 YYEEEE, per germline. The V gene lost 7 bases and the J gene lost 7 bases, with 9 bases spanning the gap. The CDR3 covers 11 residues. The CDR3 sequence is CASSRGNEQFF. The CDR3 coding sequence is TGTGCCAGCTCCAGAGGGAATGAGCAGTTCTTC.

J is TRBJ2-2 and V is TRBV5-4; D is possibly TRBD2 (5 bases). Trimming cost V 0 bases and J 3 bases, with 9 bases left between them. Germline V CDR1 and CDR2: SGHNT, YYREEE (reference sequence). CDR3 length equals 15 residues. In DNA form, the CDR3 reads TGTGCCAGCAGCTTGGCCGGACTCGACACCGGGGAGCTGTTTTTT. Amino acids: CASSLAGLDTGELFF. The full variable domain, completed using reference TRBV5-4 and TRBJ2-2, is ETGVTQSPTHLIKTRGQQVTLRCSSQSGHNTVSWYQQALGQGPQFIFQYYREEENGRGNFPPRFSGLQFPNYSSELNVNALELDDSALYLCASSLAGLDTGELFFGEGSRLTVL.

There are a few counts of this clone. This chain joins TRBV28 and TRBJ2-4; a weak D match, TRBD2 (5 bases). The germline V and J ends were trimmed by 8 bases and 4 bases, with 15 bases remaining between them. In germline, CDR1 is MDHEN, CDR2 SYDVKM. The CDR3 contains 14 residues. CDR3 nucleotide sequence: TGTGCCAGCTCACCTCGGGGATCTAAAAACATTCAGTACTTC. Encoded protein: CASSPRGSKNIQYF.

The V gene is TRBV6-1, the J gene TRBJ2-7; 8 bases align to TRBD1. Germline-derived CDR1 and CDR2 are MNHNS and SASEGT. J lost 1 base, V lost 1 base, and 9 bases had no gene match. The length of the CDR3 is 17 residues. The CDR3, as DNA: TGTGCCAGCAGTGAAGATGACAGGGGCGGCAGGTCCTACGAGCAGTACTTC. Protein product: CASSEDDRGGRSYEQYF.

The chain couples TRBV5-4 to TRBJ1-1, with TRBD1 matching 9 bases. The CDR3 loop spans 15 amino acids. Trimming took 3 bases from V and 4 from J; bases not matched to a gene: 7. Per the germline V gene, CDR1 is SGHNT and CDR2 is YYREEE (reference sequence). The CDR3 sequence: CASSSEQGARTEAFF. In nucleotides, the CDR3 is TGTGCCAGCAGCTCGGAACAGGGGGCGCGCACTGAAGCTTTCTTT.

The genes are TRBV5-5 and TRBJ2-3; D unclear. Between the trimmed V and J ends, which lost 0 bases and 7 bases, there was a span of 12 bases. CDR3 length: 14 amino acids. Per germline, CDR1 SGHKS and CDR2 YYEKEE (reference sequence). The CDR3 here is CASSLALAPNTQYF. The DNA for the CDR3 is TGTGCCAGCAGCTTGGCGCTGGCTCCGAATACGCAGTATTTT.

The chain carries TRBV2 and TRBJ1-5; D is unresolved. This CDR3 region has 13 residues. Looked up from germline, CDR1 is SNHLY and CDR2 is FYNNEI. V dropped 8 bases and J dropped 4 bases, with 12 bases sitting between them. CDR3 nucleotide sequence: TGTGCCAGCCTCCCCGAGCTTAATCAGCCCCAGCATTTT. Encoded protein: CASLPELNQPQHF. The variable domain in full, with the rest retrieved from reference TRBV2 and TRBJ1-5, is EPEVTQTPSHQVTQMGQEVILRCVPISNHLYFYWYRQILGQKVEFLVSFYNNEISEKSEIFDDQFSVERPDGSNFTLKIRSTKLEDSAMYFCASLPELNQPQHFGDGTRLSIL.